This T cell receptor (beta chain) was sequenced for a study of blood T cell repertoires in COVID-19. The wider study: Material from acute and convalescent COVID-19 was sourced from the United States, Italy and Spain. T cells, B-cell-depleted T cells, or PBMCs provided the cDNA or gDNA that served as material.

Participants had their cohort set by participant-reported clinical history. In the source study's methods: Amplification of reference gene primers was used by the study to estimate nucleated cell counts. Here immunoSEQ multiplex PCR was the method, and the copy in TCRdb shows in-frame clones only, minus some. V, J and clone size reflect that table, while D and trimming were determined from the DNA. The table records about 480,000 clones, about nine tenths of them present only once. The germline gives CDR1 MNHEY, CDR2 SVGAGI. Deletions cut 5 bases from V and 3 bases from J, with 14 bases between. This CDR3 has 14 amino acids.

V is TRBV6-5 and J is TRBJ2-7; D perhaps matches TRBD1 (5 bases). The sequencing sample was made of PBMCs or T cells enriched from blood (not recorded which). The source of this sequence is a woman aged 60-75 years who had recovered from COVID-19. The CDR3 DNA sequence: TGTGCCAGCAGTCCCCTCTGGGGCAACTACGAGCAGTACTTC. Its protein product is CASSPLWGNYEQYF.